Listed here is a single T cell receptor beta chain. The antigen is undetermined. The CDR3 extends over 16 amino acids. With V trimmed by 6 bases and J by 0 bases, 8 bases remained unmatched. Germline loops: CDR1 LNHDA, CDR2 SQIVND (reference sequence). TCRdb's copy holds only in-frame clones and misses some; the assay was immunoSEQ multiplex PCR. The table has 40,000 to 55,000 clones, around 89% seen once. This sample is part of a study of OX40 agonist ivuxolimab in advanced cancers. Study overall: Each patient was given ivuxolimab into a vein every 2 weeks, at 0.01 to 10 mg/kg. Of mixed ages from about 23 to 90 and averaging about 65 years, the group was about 86% male. Study-wide results and caveats: On average, CD8+ T cells showed a greater number of expanded clones than CD4+. Individuals who were partial responders at 0.1-3.0 mg/kg had clonal expansion that ranked among the lowest.

V is TRBV19 and J is TRBJ2-1, with TRBD2 matching over 7 bases. The sequence derives from an adult with an advanced solid tumor such as melanoma, head and neck, liver or kidney cancer. This material consisted of CD4+ or CD8+ T cells sorted from blood, taken in a trial of the OX40 agonist ivuxolimab. CDR3 in amino acids: CASSISSGDSYNEQFF. Here the CDR3 DNA reads TGTGCCAGTAGCATCTCCAGCGGGGACTCCTACAATGAGCAGTTCTTC. The complete variable domain, with remaining parts taken from reference TRBV19 and TRBJ2-1, reads DGGITQSPKYLFRKEGQNVTLSCEQNLNHDAMYWYRQDPGQGLRLIYYSQIVNDFQKGDIAEGYSVSREKKESFPLTVTSAQKNPTAFYLCASSISSGDSYNEQFFGPGTRLTVL.